The 29 T cell receptor beta chains listed next were all sequenced from one sample in a study of T cells in Graves' hyperthyroidism and ophthalmopathy. Amplification yielded TCR beta CDR3 regions, with RNA transcripts as the source. HTBI primers were the set used in a first-round RT-PCR of the TCR CDR3. TCRdb called the multiplex PCR reads again in MiXCR, with one record for every CDR3 protein. The data show approximately 350,000 distinct CDR3 sequences, with around 15% seen just once and about 20% held by the top ten. The sample taken for sequencing was blood. All receptors derive from an older woman with Graves' ophthalmopathy.

This clonotype was recorded many times. The chain links TRBV20-1 to TRBJ2-7; TRBD2 might be the D (6 bases). The CDR3 is 14 residues long. The ends were cut back, 4 bases at V and 1 base at J, with 14 bases in the middle. From germline, CDR1 is DFQATT and CDR2 SNEGSKA (reference sequence). In DNA form, the CDR3 reads TGCAGTGCTATTCCTTTCCGGGGGTCCTACGAGCAGTACTTC. It translates to CSAIPFRGSYEQYF.

This clonotype showed up many times. The CDR3 coding sequence is TGCGCCAGCAGCTTGGATTGGACTAGCGGGAGTTTTTCCACAGATACGCAGTATTTT. Its protein is CASSLDWTSGSFSTDTQYF. The rearrangement links TRBV5-1 to TRBJ2-3; 13 nucleotides agree with TRBD2. Germline CDR1 and CDR2: SGHRS and YFSETQ. This CDR3 is 19 amino acids long. J gave up 2 bases and V 0 bases, and 9 bases lay outside the gene matches.

Only a few counts were recorded for this clonotype. The rearrangement uses TRBV3-1 and TRBJ2-3, with 8 bases lining up with TRBD2. The CDR3 has 15 amino acids. The V segment lost 11 bases and the J segment 2 bases; nucleotides outside the gene matches: 12. Germline loops: CDR1 LGHDT, CDR2 YNNKEL (reference sequence). CDR3 protein: CASSGGLATTDTQYF. CDR3 in DNA: TGTGCCTCGAGCGGGGGCCTTGCCACCACAGATACGCAGTATTTT.

In its sample, this clonotype was seen many times. The CDR3 DNA follows: TGTGCCAGCAGCCGTTCGATGAACACTGAAGCTTTCTTT. It is translated as CASSRSMNTEAFF. J is TRBJ1-1 and V is TRBV14; D unresolved. Per germline, CDR1 SGHDN and CDR2 FVKESK. Trimming pared 4 bases from V and 0 bases from J, leaving 6 bases between. CDR3 length: 13 residues.

As regards this clonotype: The germline gene is not matched at one end of the junction; a read error may be the cause. The chain links TRBV5-4 to TRBJ2-5; the D gene is possibly TRBD2 (7 bases). The CDR3 covers 14 residues. Germline V gene lookup returns CDR1 SGHNT and CDR2 YYREEE (reference sequence). CDR3 region: CASSLAGGREPQYF. The CDR3 DNA reads TGTGCCAGCAGCTTGGCCGGGGGGCGAGAGCCCCAGTACTTC.

This clonotype has at least ten counts. The chain joins TRBV5-6 to TRBJ2-1; D possibly corresponds to TRBD1 (5 bases). V lost 4 bases to trimming and J lost 9 bases, with 11 bases between them. This CDR3 has 12 residues. In germline, CDR1 is SGHDT, CDR2 YYEEEE. CDR3 in DNA: TGTGCCAGCAGCGCACCCCAGGGTGAGCAGTTCTTC. Residues: CASSAPQGEQFF.

This clonotype was observed many times. The chain joins TRBV6-1 to TRBJ1-1; 7 nucleotides agree with TRBD1. The length of the CDR3 is 15 residues. The V segment lost 2 bases and the J segment 3 bases; nucleotides outside the gene matches: 6. CDR1 MNHNS and CDR2 SASEGT come from the germline V gene. CDR3 protein: CASSERGGADTEAFF. CDR3 nucleotides: TGTGCCAGCAGTGAAAGAGGGGGCGCGGACACTGAAGCTTTCTTT.

This clonotype has at least ten counts. The chain links TRBV7-3 to TRBJ2-3; D perhaps matches TRBD1 (5 bases). The ends were cut back, 0 bases at V and 4 bases at J, with 11 bases in the middle. This CDR3 contains 15 residues. Germline CDR1 SGHTA, CDR2 FQGTGA. Written as DNA, the CDR3 is TGTGCCAGCAGCTTAACGGGGCAGGATGCAGATACGCAGTATTTT. The encoded protein is CASSLTGQDADTQYF.

In this sample, this clonotype turned up many times. The genes are TRBV5-5 and TRBJ2-7, with TRBD1 as a possible D gene (6 bases). The germline V gene encodes CDR1 SGHKS and CDR2 YYEKEE (reference sequence). The CDR3 is 14 amino acids. V was clipped by 4 bases and J by 0 bases, with 11 bases between them. The CDR3 protein is CASSLRDNSYEQYF. As DNA, the CDR3 is TGTGCCAGCAGCCTCCGGGACAACTCCTACGAGCAGTACTTC.

The rearrangement joins TRBV19 to TRBJ1-1, with TRBD1 as a possible D gene (5 bases). The CDR3 is 14 residues long. V dropped 3 bases and J dropped 5 bases, with 13 bases sitting between them. CDR1 and CDR2 from the germline V gene are LNHDA and SQIVND (reference sequence). Written as DNA, the CDR3 is TGTGCCAGTAGTATCTATGGGACCGGGACTGAAGCTTTCTTT. Protein sequence: CASSIYGTGTEAFF.

The chain carries TRBV12-3 or TRBV12-4 and TRBJ2-2; D possibly corresponds to TRBD1 (6 bases). V dropped 5 bases and J dropped 4 bases, with 14 bases sitting between them. The CDR3 consists of 15 residues. CDR3 sequence reads: CASSRHRDITGELFF. Written as DNA, the CDR3 is TGTGCCAGCAGTCGCCACAGGGATATCACCGGGGAGCTGTTTTTT.

This clonotype occurred once. A much larger clone lies a single base off, so this may be a read error. The V call is TRBV6-5, the J call TRBJ1-1, with no clear D. The CDR3 consists of 13 residues. The germline CDR1 and CDR2 sequences are MNHEY and SVGAGI. V gave up 0 bases and J gave up 5 bases, with 7 bases separating them. For the CDR3, the DNA is TGTGCCAGCAGTTACTCGGCAGCGACTGAAGCTTTCTTT. Translation: CASSYSAATEAFF.

The J gene is TRBJ2-5, the V gene TRBV5-6; TRBD2 matches 10 bases. CDR3 length: 18 residues. The germline CDR1 and CDR2 sequences are SGHDT and YYEEEE. The ends lost 4 bases at V and 2 bases at J; junction bases unmatched: 14. CDR3 protein: CASSPGTSVPLGQETQYF. The DNA of the CDR3 is TGTGCCAGCAGCCCCGGGACTAGCGTACCACTTGGACAAGAGACCCAGTACTTC.

The rearrangement links TRBV7-9 to TRBJ2-2; D uncertain. This CDR3 spans 13 amino acids. The V gene's germline CDR1 is SEHNR and CDR2 FQNEAQ (reference sequence). Between the trimmed V and J ends, which lost 5 bases and 7 bases, there was a span of 11 bases. CDR3 protein: CASSRRVSGELFF. CDR3 DNA sequence: TGTGCCAGCAGCCGGCGAGTTAGCGGGGAGCTGTTTTTT.

The chain joins TRBV5-6 to TRBJ1-1; a possible D gene is TRBD1 (6 bases). CDR1 is SGHDT and CDR2 is YYEEEE in the germline V gene. V was pared by 3 bases and J by 2 bases, with 8 bases between. The CDR3 totals 13 residues. The DNA of the CDR3 is TGTGCCAGCAGCTGGGACATTAACACTGAAGCTTTCTTT. It codes for CASSWDINTEAFF.

This clonotype was seen many times. The rearrangement links TRBV5-1 to TRBJ2-2; D gene unclear. Trimming took 0 bases from V and 5 from J, leaving 8 bases between them. The V gene's germline CDR1 is SGHRS and CDR2 YFSETQ. The CDR3 is made up of 14 amino acids. The CDR3 DNA sequence: TGCGCCAGCAGCTTGGGGACCGGGACCGGGGAGCTGTTTTTT. Protein product: CASSLGTGTGELFF.

This clonotype was seen a handful of times. The chain uses TRBV15 and TRBJ2-4; 10 bases match TRBD2. Germline CDR1 reads LNHNV; CDR2 reads YYDKDF (reference sequence). Trimming removed 2 bases from V and 6 bases from J; junction bases left unmatched: 10. This CDR3 region has 17 residues. The CDR3 sequence is CATSRLGAGGGGNIQYF. CDR3 nucleotide sequence: TGTGCCACCAGCAGACTTGGAGCGGGAGGGGGTGGAAACATTCAGTACTTC.

This clonotype was seen more than once but under ten times. The chain carries TRBV19 and TRBJ2-7; the D gene is possibly TRBD1 (6 bases). The CDR3 is 14 amino acids. The V gene lost 4 bases and the J gene lost 2 bases, with 12 bases spanning the gap. Germline assignment: CDR1 LNHDA and CDR2 SQIVND (reference sequence). In DNA form, the CDR3 reads TGTGCCAGTAGTAGTGGACAGACCACCTACGAGCAGTACTTC. As protein: CASSSGQTTYEQYF. The complete variable domain, with remaining parts taken from reference TRBV19 and TRBJ2-7, reads DGGITQSPKYLFRKEGQNVTLSCEQNLNHDAMYWYRQDPGQGLRLIYYSQIVNDFQKGDIAEGYSVSREKKESFPLTVTSAQKNPTAFYLCASSSGQTTYEQYFGPGTRLTVT.

This clonotype occurred many times. The V call is TRBV20-1, the J call TRBJ1-5; D remains ambiguous. Germline V CDR1 and CDR2: DFQATT, SNEGSKA (reference sequence). This CDR3 is built from 13 residues. V lost 1 base, J lost 1 base, and 5 bases lay in between. The CDR3 loop reads CSARVDSNQPQHF. The CDR3, as DNA: TGCAGTGCTAGAGTTGACAGCAATCAGCCCCAGCATTTT.

The V call is TRBV20-1, the J call TRBJ1-5, with 10 bases aligning to TRBD1. This CDR3 has 15 residues. V lost 3 bases, J lost 3 bases, and 5 bases stayed unmatched. CDR1 and CDR2 from the germline V gene are DFQATT and SNEGSKA (reference sequence). This CDR3 is CSASSGTGANQPQHF. The CDR3 DNA reads as TGCAGTGCTAGTTCGGGGACAGGGGCCAATCAGCCCCAGCATTTT.

This clonotype was picked up many times. This chain connects TRBV5-1 to TRBJ2-7; 7 positions agree with TRBD1. This CDR3 contains 15 residues. Unmatched junction bases numbered 10, after V lost 4 bases and J lost 3 bases. Germline CDR1 is SGHRS and CDR2 is YFSETQ. The CDR3 DNA reads TGCGCCAGCAGCGCCAACAGGGGCGTTGACTACGAGCAGTACTTC. Translated, it gives CASSANRGVDYEQYF.

This clonotype came up a few times. The rearrangement joins TRBV10-3 to TRBJ1-2, with D possibly being TRBD1 (5 bases). Between the trimmed V and J ends, which lost 3 bases and 4 bases, there was a span of 15 bases. Per the germline V gene, CDR1 is ENHRY and CDR2 is SYGVKD. The CDR3 is 15 amino acids. DNA for the CDR3: TGTGCCATCAGTGACGGGGGGGGGGAGTCCTATGGCTACACCTTC. Its protein product is CAISDGGGESYGYTF.

The rearrangement joins TRBV7-2 to TRBJ2-5; the match to TRBD2 covers 8 bases. The CDR3 is 14 residues long. Germline V lookup: CDR1 SGHTA, CDR2 FQGNSA. The V segment lost 4 bases and the J segment 6 bases; nucleotides outside the gene matches: 7. CDR3: CASSSGLVVQTQYF. The CDR3 DNA reads TGTGCCAGCAGCTCGGGACTAGTCGTGCAGACCCAGTACTTC.

Comment on this clonotype: This may be a read error, as it is one base from a much larger clone. The V gene is TRBV6-1, the J gene TRBJ2-7; 7 bases fit TRBD1. Looked up from germline, CDR1 is MNHNS and CDR2 is SASEGT. Losses at the gene ends were 6 bases for V and 2 bases for J; bases not matched to a gene: 4. This CDR3 has 13 amino acids. CDR3 region: CASSRDSAYEQYF. DNA for the CDR3: TGTGCCAGCAGCCGGGACAGCGCCTACGAGCAGTACTTC.

This chain links TRBV27 with TRBJ1-6, with D perhaps matching TRBD1 (5 bases). The V end lost 6 bases, the J end lost 11 bases, and 20 bases lay between the germline ends. Germline CDR1 reads MNHEY; CDR2 reads SMNVEV (reference sequence). This CDR3 has 15 amino acids. The CDR3 protein is CASREKGRTLPPLHF. Written as DNA, the CDR3 is TGTGCCAGCAGGGAAAAGGGACGGACTTTACCACCCCTCCACTTT.

CDR3 region: CASSLDRTGANQPQHF. The CDR3, as DNA: TGTGCCAGCAGCCTAGACCGAACAGGGGCGAATCAGCCCCAGCATTTT. The chain has TRBV7-3 and TRBJ1-5; 7 bases are shared with TRBD1. Germline CDR1 reads SGHTA; CDR2 reads FQGTGA. The CDR3 spans 16 residues. After removal of 5 bases from V and 4 bases from J, the junction contained 11 bases not matched to a gene.

This clonotype occurred many times. The J gene is TRBJ1-5, the V gene TRBV5-1; D is possibly TRBD1 (6 bases). V shed 4 bases and J shed 6 bases, with 17 bases lying between them. Germline CDR1 is SGHRS and CDR2 is YFSETQ. This CDR3 has 15 residues. This CDR3 is CASSHDQGSSQPQHF. The CDR3 nucleotides read TGCGCCAGCAGCCACGATCAGGGGTCCAGTCAGCCCCAGCATTTT.

Ten or more counts support this clonotype. V gene TRBV10-1 combines with J gene TRBJ2-1, with D possibly TRBD2 on 6 matching bases. V was pared by 5 bases and J by 8 bases, with 13 bases between. In germline, CDR1 is WNHNN, CDR2 SYGVQD (reference sequence). This CDR3 spans 13 amino acids. CDR3 in DNA: TGCGCCAGCAGTAGCCGGGAGTCCGATGAGCAGTTCTTC. Residues: CASSSRESDEQFF.

Here the CDR3 reads CASTADLAKNIQYF. The DNA of the CDR3 is TGTGCCAGCACCGCAGATCTAGCCAAAAACATTCAGTACTTC. The chain uses TRBV28 and TRBJ2-4; no reliable D call. Germline V CDR1 and CDR2: MDHEN, SYDVKM. Trimming took 7 bases from V and 0 from J, leaving 10 bases between them. CDR3 size: 14 residues.